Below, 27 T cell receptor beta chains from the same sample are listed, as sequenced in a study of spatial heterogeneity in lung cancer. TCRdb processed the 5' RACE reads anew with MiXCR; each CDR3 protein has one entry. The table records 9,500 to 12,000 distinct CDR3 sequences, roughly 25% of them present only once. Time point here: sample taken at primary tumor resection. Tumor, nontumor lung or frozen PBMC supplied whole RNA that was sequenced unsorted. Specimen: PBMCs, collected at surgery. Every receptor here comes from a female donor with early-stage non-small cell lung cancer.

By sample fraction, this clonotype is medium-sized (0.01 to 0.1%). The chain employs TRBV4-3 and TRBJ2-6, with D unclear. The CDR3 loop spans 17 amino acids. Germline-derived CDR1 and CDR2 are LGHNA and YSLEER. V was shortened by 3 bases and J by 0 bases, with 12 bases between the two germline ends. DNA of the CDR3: TGCGCCAGCAGCCAGGAACAACAGAGCTCTGGGGCCAACGTCCTGACTTTC. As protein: CASSQEQQSSGANVLTF.

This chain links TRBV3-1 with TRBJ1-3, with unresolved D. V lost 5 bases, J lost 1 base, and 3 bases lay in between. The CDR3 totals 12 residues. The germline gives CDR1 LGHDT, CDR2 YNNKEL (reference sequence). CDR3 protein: CASSDSGNTIYF. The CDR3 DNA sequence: TGTGCCAGCAGCGATTCTGGAAACACCATATATTTT.

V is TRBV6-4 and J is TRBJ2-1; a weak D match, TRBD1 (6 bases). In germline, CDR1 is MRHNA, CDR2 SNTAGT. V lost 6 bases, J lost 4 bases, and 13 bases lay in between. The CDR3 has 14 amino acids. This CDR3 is CASSQDGTYNEQFF. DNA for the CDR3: TGTGCCAGCAGCCAGGACGGGACATACAATGAGCAGTTCTTC.

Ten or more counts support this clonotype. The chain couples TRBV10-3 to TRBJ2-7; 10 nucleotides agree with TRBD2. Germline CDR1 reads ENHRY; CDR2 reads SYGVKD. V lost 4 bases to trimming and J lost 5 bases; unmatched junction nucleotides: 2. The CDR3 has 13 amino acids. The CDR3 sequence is CAISVGTSDEQYF. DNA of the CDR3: TGTGCCATCAGTGTAGGGACTAGCGACGAGCAGTACTTC.

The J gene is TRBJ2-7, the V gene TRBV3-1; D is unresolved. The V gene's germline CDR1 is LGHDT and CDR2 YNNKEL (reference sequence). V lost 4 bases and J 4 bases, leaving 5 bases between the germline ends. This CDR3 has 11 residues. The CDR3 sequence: CASSLRYEQYF. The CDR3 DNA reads TGTGCCAGCAGCCTTAGGTACGAGCAGTACTTC.

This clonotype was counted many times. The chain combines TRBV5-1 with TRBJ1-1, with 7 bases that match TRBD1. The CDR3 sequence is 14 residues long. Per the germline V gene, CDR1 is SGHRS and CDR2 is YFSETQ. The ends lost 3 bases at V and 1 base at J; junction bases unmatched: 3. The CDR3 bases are TGCGCCAGCAGCTCACAGGGGCAGAACACTGAAGCTTTCTTT. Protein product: CASSSQGQNTEAFF.

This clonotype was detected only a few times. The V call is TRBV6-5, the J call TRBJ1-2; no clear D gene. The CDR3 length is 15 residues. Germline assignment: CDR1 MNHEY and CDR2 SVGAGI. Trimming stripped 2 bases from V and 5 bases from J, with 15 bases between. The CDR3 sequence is CASSYDLLGFYGYTF. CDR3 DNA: TGTGCCAGCAGTTACGATCTTTTAGGATTTTATGGCTACACCTTC.

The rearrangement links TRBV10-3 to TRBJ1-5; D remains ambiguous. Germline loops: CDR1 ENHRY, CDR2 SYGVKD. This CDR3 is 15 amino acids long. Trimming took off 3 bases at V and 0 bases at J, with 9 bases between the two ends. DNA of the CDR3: TGTGCCATCAGTGAAGGCCGAAATAGCAATCAGCCCCAGCATTTT. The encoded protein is CAISEGRNSNQPQHF.

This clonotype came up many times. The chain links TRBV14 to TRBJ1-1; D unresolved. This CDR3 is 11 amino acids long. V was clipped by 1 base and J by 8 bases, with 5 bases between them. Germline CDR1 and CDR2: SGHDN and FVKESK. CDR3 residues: CASSQVTEAFF. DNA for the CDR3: TGTGCCAGCAGCCAAGTCACGGAAGCTTTCTTT. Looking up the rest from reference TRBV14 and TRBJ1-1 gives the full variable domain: EAGVTQFPSHSVIEKGQTVTLRCDPISGHDNLYWYRRVMGKEIKFLLHFVKESKQDESGMPNNRFLAERTGGTYSTLKVQPAELEDSGVYFCASSQVTEAFFGQGTRLTVV.

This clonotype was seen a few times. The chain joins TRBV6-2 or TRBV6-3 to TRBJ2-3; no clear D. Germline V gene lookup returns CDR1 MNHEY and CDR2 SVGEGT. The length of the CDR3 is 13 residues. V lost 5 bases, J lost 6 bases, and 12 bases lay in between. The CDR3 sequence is CASSRASMDTQYF. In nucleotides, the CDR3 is TGTGCCAGCAGTCGGGCCAGCATGGATACGCAGTATTTT.

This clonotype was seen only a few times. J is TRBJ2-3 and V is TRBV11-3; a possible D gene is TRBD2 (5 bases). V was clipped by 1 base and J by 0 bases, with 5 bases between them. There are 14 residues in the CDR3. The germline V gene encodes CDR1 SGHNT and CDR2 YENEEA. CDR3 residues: CASSLGGSTDTQYF. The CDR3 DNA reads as TGTGCCAGCAGCTTAGGAGGGAGCACAGATACGCAGTATTTT.

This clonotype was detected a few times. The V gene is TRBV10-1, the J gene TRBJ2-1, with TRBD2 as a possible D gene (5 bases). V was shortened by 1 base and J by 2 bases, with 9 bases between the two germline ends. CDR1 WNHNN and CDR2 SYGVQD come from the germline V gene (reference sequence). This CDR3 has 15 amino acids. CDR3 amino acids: CASSEYREAYNEQFF. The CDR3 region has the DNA TGCGCCAGCAGTGAGTATCGGGAAGCCTACAATGAGCAGTTCTTC.

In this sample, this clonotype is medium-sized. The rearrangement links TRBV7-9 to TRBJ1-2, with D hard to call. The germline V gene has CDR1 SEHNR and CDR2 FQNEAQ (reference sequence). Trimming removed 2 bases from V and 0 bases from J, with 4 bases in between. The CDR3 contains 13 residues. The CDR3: CASSLSPNYGYTF. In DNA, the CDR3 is TGTGCCAGCAGCTTATCACCTAACTATGGCTACACCTTC.

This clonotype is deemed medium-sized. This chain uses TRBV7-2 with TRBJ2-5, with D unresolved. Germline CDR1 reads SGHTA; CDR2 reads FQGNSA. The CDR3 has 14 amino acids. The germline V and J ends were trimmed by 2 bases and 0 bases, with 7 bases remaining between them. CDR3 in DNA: TGTGCCAGCAGCTTAAACTCCAACCAAGAGACCCAGTACTTC. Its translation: CASSLNSNQETQYF.

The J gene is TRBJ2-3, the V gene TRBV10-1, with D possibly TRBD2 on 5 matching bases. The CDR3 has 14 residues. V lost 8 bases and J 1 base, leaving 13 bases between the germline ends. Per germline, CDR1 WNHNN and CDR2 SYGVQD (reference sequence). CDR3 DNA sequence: TGCGCCAGCTCACCCGCGGGTGGCACAGATACGCAGTATTTT. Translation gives CASSPAGGTDTQYF.

The CDR3 bases are TGTGCCATCAACCAAGACAGTGGGCACACTGAAGCTTTCTTT. It encodes CAINQDSGHTEAFF. This chain links TRBV10-3 with TRBJ1-1; the D gene is possibly TRBD1 (5 bases). V was shortened by 7 bases and J by 3 bases, with 15 bases between the two germline ends. This CDR3 has 14 amino acids. The germline CDR1 and CDR2 sequences are ENHRY and SYGVKD.

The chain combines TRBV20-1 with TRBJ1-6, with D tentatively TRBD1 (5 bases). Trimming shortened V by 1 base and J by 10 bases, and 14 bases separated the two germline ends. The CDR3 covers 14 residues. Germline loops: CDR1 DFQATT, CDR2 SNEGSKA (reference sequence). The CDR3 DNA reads TGCAGTGCTAGAGGGACACGGCAACACTCACCCCTCCACTTT. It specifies CSARGTRQHSPLHF.

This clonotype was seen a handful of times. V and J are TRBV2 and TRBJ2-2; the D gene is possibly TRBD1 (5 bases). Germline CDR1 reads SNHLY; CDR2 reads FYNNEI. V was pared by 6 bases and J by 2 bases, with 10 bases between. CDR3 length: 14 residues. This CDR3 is CASRGQANTGELFF. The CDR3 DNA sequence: TGTGCCAGCAGGGGGCAGGCTAACACCGGGGAGCTGTTTTTT.

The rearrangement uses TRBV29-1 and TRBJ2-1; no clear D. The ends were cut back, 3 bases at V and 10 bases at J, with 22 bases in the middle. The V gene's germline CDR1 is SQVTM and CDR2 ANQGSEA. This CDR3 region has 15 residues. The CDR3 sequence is CSVDCPDPPQWEQFF. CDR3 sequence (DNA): TGCAGCGTTGATTGTCCGGACCCCCCACAATGGGAGCAGTTCTTC.

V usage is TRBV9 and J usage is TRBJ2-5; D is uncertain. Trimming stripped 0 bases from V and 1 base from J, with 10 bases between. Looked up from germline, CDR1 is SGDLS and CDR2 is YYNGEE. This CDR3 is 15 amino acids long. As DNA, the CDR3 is TGTGCCAGCAGCGTAGATTTACTGATCCAAGAGACCCAGTACTTC. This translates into CASSVDLLIQETQYF.

CDR3 DNA: TGTGCCAGCAGCCATGCTACCAACACTGAAGCTTTCTTT. Translation: CASSHATNTEAFF. This chain links TRBV3-1 with TRBJ1-1; D is uncertain. This CDR3 comprises 13 residues. The V gene's germline CDR1 is LGHDT and CDR2 YNNKEL (reference sequence). The V gene lost 3 bases and the J gene lost 2 bases, with 7 bases spanning the gap.

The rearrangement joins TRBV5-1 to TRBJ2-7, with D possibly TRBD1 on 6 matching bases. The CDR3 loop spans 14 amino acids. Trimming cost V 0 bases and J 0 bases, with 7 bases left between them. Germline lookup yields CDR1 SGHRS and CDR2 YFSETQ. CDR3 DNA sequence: TGCGCCAGCAGCTTGGAAGGGGGCTCCTACGAGCAGTACTTC. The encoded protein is CASSLEGGSYEQYF.

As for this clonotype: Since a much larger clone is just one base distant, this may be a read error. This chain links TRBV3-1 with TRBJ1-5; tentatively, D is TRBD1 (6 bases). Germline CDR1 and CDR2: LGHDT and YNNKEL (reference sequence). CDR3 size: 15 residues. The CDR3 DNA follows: TGTGCCAGGAGCCAAGCATTCGGGGGGGCACAGCCCCAGCATTTT. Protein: CARSQAFGGAQPQHF.

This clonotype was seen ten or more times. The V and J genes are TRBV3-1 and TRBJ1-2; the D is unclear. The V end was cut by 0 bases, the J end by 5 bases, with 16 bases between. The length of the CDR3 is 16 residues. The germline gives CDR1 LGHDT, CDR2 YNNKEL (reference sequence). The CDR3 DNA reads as TGTGCCAGCAGCCAAGATGGAGAAGGGAACCTTTATGGCTACACCTTC. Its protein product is CASSQDGEGNLYGYTF.

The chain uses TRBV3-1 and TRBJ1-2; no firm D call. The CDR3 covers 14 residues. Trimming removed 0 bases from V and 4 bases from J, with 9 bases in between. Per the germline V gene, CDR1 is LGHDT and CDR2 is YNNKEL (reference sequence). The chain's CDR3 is CASSQDREIYGYTF. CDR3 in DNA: TGTGCCAGCAGCCAAGATCGGGAGATCTATGGCTACACCTTC. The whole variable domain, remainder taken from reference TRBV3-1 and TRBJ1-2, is DTAVSQTPKYLVTQMGNDKSIKCEQNLGHDTMYWYKQDSKKFLKIMFSYNNKELIINETVPNRFSPKSPDKAHLNLHINSLELGDSAVYFCASSQDREIYGYTFGSGTRLTVV.

As DNA, the CDR3 is TGTGCCAGTAGTAAAAGGGACCAAATGAACGAGCAGTACTTC. It yields the protein CASSKRDQMNEQYF. The rearrangement links TRBV19 to TRBJ2-7; either TRBD1 or TRBD2 may supply D (5 bases each). CDR1 is LNHDA and CDR2 is SQIVND in the germline V gene (reference sequence). V gave up 4 bases and J gave up 5 bases, with 15 bases separating them. The CDR3 is 14 residues long.

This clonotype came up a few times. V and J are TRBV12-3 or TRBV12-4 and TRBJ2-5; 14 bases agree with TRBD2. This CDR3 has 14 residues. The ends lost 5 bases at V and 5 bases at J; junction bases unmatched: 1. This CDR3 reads CASSRLAGGETQYF. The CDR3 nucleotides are TGTGCCAGCAGTAGACTAGCGGGAGGGGAGACCCAGTACTTC.